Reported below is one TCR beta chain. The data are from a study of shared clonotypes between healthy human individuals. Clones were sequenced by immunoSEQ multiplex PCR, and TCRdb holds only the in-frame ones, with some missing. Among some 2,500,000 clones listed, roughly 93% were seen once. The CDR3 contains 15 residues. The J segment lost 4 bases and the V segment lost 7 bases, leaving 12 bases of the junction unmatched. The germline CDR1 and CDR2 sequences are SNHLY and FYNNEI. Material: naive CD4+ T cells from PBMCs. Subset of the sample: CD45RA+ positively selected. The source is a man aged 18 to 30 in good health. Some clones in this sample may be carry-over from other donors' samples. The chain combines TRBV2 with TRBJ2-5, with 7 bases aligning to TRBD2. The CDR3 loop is CASNRGGSEVETQYF. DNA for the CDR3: TGTGCCAGCAATCGAGGCGGGAGTGAGGTAGAGACCCAGTACTTC.